This T cell receptor (beta chain) was documented in a study of T cells after yellow fever vaccination. Study in general: Fractions of limited cellularity were prepared by means of SMART-Seq v4 Ultra Low Input.

General study points: Any FACS-sorted repertoire could hold abundant clonotypes that contaminate it from the bulk population. Only a small proportion of the clonotypes turned up in both the CD4 and the CD8 compartments, likely arising from convergent recombination.

Synthesis of TCR cDNA relied on 5'RACE template switching, which attached a universal primer site and UMIs. In TCRdb, the 5' RACE reads were re-called with MiXCR into one record per CDR3 protein. The data show hundreds of thousands of distinct CDR3 sequences, with roughly 3.5% seen just once and 20% to 25% held by the top ten. This CDR3 is 18 amino acids long. The germline V gene encodes CDR1 DFQATT and CDR2 SNEGSKA (reference sequence). After removal of 3 bases from V and 0 bases from J, the junction contained 12 bases not matched to a gene. This clonotype showed up many times. Its specificity is not known.

The material sequenced was PBMCs, taken on the day of the yellow fever booster vaccination. This chain joins TRBV20-1 and TRBJ2-1; TRBD2 matches 9 bases. The sequence was collected from a man aged 18-30 years who received the YFV17D yellow fever vaccine. The CDR3 sequence is CSASLSGGSLSSYNEQFF. The CDR3 DNA reads as TGCAGTGCTAGTCTTAGCGGGGGATCGTTGAGCTCCTACAATGAGCAGTTCTTC.